This T cell receptor (beta chain) was sequenced during a study of T cell responses to AZD1222 COVID-19 vaccine (dated by TCRdb to the early 2020s). Background on the whole study: Because spike-specific TCR depth and breadth did not differ between the two schedules, AZD1222 recipients who got a second dose at roughly 4 weeks were pooled with those who got a second dose at roughly 12 weeks. TCR sequencing covered about 230 trial participants: 200 to 210 given two doses of AZD1222 and 26 given two doses of MenACWY control vaccine. Trial participants were enrolled by age into 18-55, 56-69 and 70-plus year subgroups, with approximately 150, 30 and 60 TCR-sequenced participants respectively.

Details on this clone: Its antigen remains undetermined. No base-level quality is on record; no much larger clone is a single base apart.

The CDR3 regions of human TCRbeta chains were analyzed by immunosequencing. In the original analysis: Repertoire TCRs were matched against a reference library of SARS-CoV-2-specific TCRs generated with the MIRA antigen-specificity platform. Breadth meant the fraction of unique TCRs that were SARS-CoV-2-associated, whereas depth meant the fraction of total T cells that were SARS-CoV-2-associated. Using the MIRA data, each spike-specific TCR was assigned both to the spike region to which the TCR was reactive and to a CD4 or CD8 class. Log10-transformed breadth and depth values were compared by one-way ANOVA with Sidak's multiple comparisons tests. The source is immuneACCESS, and TCRdb retained only in-frame sequences with V and J called. Part of the clones is not carried over; for the studies checked, unresolved V genes explain less than half of this, and the remainder is unexplained. For V, J and clone size, that table is used; D and trimming come from the DNA. The sample yields around 87,000 clones; approximately 91% were counted once. The ten top clones hold approximately 22% of the sample.

Overall study outcomes, separate from this receptor: Reportedly, close to half of the unique spike-specific TCRs recognized epitopes lying outside the regions that are mutated in the B.1.351 and B.1.1.7 variants. The 56-69-year group was small, and its depth increase did not reach significance, likely because of low power. A significant rise in spike-specific TCR breadth and depth was observed after two AZD1222 doses relative to day 0 and relative to MenACWY recipients. Only 5 to 7 AZD1222 recipients were SARS-CoV-2 seropositive at baseline, limiting conclusions about previously exposed vaccinees. Most participants were white British and females outnumbered males, and the authors suggested that clonal diversity may have been underestimated. Because no day 14 peak-response samples were available, repertoires were characterized only after the peak T cell response. The whole spike protein was spanned by vaccine-associated CD4 TCRs, and dominant responses were seen in regions 160-218 and 743-854.

CDR1 is given as SGHNT and CDR2 as YYREEE, both from the germline V gene (reference sequence). The CDR3 measures 14 amino acids from cysteine to phenylalanine. The entry retains the CDR3 DNA only, 42 bases that are in frame from base 1. The trim is 4 bases for V and 3 bases for J, with a gap of 10 bases between the germline ends. The time point label, read with the paper, signifies: baseline before first vaccination. Vaccinee samples were obtained from the UK trials COV001 and COV002, which included a single-blind randomized controlled phase 2/3 trial of AZD1222 (ChAdOx1 nCoV-19) in healthy adults. For TCRbeta chain sequencing, PBMC samples from trial participants were taken at day 0 and at day 28 after the second dose.

Sequences were derived from peripheral blood, sampled on day 0 of AZD1222 vaccination. This clonotype originated in an adult in good health. The chain couples TRBV5-4 to TRBJ1-4; a weak D assignment points to TRBD1 (5 bases agree). The DNA sequence is TGTGCCAGCAGCCCCGGGACCTCTAATGAAAAACTGTTTTTT. Its protein is CASSPGTSNEKLFF.